This TCR beta chain was profiled in a study of shared clonotypes between healthy human individuals. Overall study results and limits: Incompleteness in sorted-subset sequencing, despite large depth, was shown by rarefaction. Non-shared clonotypes displayed generation probabilities falling below those of clonotypes present in all four donors.

In the original analysis: Filtering differed, since immunoSEQ gave only junction sequences and no quality scores. TCRdb's copy holds only in-frame clones and misses some; the assay was immunoSEQ multiplex PCR. Clone size and the V and J calls come from that table; the DNA yielded D and trimming. This table has about 1.5 million clones, 96% appearing once. Note on this clone: The antigen remains undetermined.

The germline gives CDR1 SGHAT, CDR2 FQNNGV. J gave up 8 bases and V 5 bases, and 9 bases lay outside the gene matches. CDR3 length: 14 amino acids. Sequencing was done on a sample of naive CD4+ T cells sorted from blood. Sample subset: CD45RA+ positively selected. The chain carries TRBV11-2 and TRBJ1-2, with 9 bases that match TRBD1. This clonotype originated in a man aged 25 to 45 in good health. The CDR3, as DNA: TGTGCCAGCAGCGCGGGACAGGGAACGCGGGGCTACACCTTC. Amino acid sequence: CASSAGQGTRGYTF.